These 20 T cell receptor beta chains were all obtained from the same sample, sequenced in a study of T cells in Graves' hyperthyroidism and ophthalmopathy. Amplified regions were TCR beta CDR3 sequences from RNA transcripts. First-round RT-PCR targeting the TCR CDR3 was performed with the HTBI primer set. One entry per CDR3 protein, called by TCRdb with MiXCR from the multiplex PCR reads. Of around 340,000 distinct CDR3 sequences in the sample, 21% were seen once. The sequencing input was blood. These receptors were obtained from a woman in her 50s with Graves' hyperthyroidism.

This clonotype was seen at least ten times. J is TRBJ2-7 and V is TRBV5-1; D not certain. The CDR3 covers 15 residues. Trimming left V 4 bases short and J 2 bases short, with 16 bases between. The germline V gene has CDR1 SGHRS and CDR2 YFSETQ. DNA for the CDR3: TGCGCCAGCAGCCCAACGGCAGGAACTGCCTACGAGCAGTACTTC. It yields the protein CASSPTAGTAYEQYF. Drawing the rest from reference TRBV5-1 and TRBJ2-7, the complete variable domain is KAGVTQTPRYLIKTRGQQVTLSCSPISGHRSVSWYQQTPGQGLQFLFEYFSETQRNKGNFPGRFSGRQFSNSRSEMNVSTLELGDSALYLCASSPTAGTAYEQYFGPGTRLTVT.

Of note for this clonotype: This may arise from a read error, as a much more abundant clone is one base away. The chain couples TRBV2 to TRBJ1-4, with a possible D match to TRBD1 (5 bases). Germline V CDR1 and CDR2: SNHLY, FYNNEI. V lost 6 bases to trimming and J lost 10 bases, with 21 bases between them. This CDR3 contains 15 residues. In DNA, the CDR3 is TGTGCCAGCAGCGACCAGGGCCCGACCAAGGGAAAACTGTTTTTT. As protein: CASSDQGPTKGKLFF.

Turning to this clonotype: A single base separates this from a much larger clone, so it may be a read error. This chain connects TRBV2 to TRBJ2-7; unclear D gene. From germline, CDR1 is SNHLY and CDR2 FYNNEI. The CDR3 totals 14 residues. The CDR3 DNA reads TGTGCCGGCAGTTTATCGCAGCCTCCCTACGAGCAGTACTTC. It codes for CAGSLSQPPYEQYF.

This clonotype was observed a handful of times. This chain joins TRBV19 and TRBJ1-1, with D unresolved. The CDR3 runs to 14 residues. The V and J ends lost 7 bases and 12 bases respectively, with 24 bases between them. From germline, CDR1 is LNHDA and CDR2 SQIVND (reference sequence). The CDR3 bases are TGTGCCAGTACCGCGCAGAAAGAACGACTGGCCCCTTTCTTT. Translated, it gives CASTAQKERLAPFF.

This clonotype was observed many times. The chain joins TRBV11-1 to TRBJ1-2; the match to TRBD1 covers 10 bases. The V gene end was trimmed by 7 bases and the J gene end by 7 bases; junction bases not matched to a gene: 6. Germline loops: CDR1 SGHAT, CDR2 FQDESV (reference sequence). The CDR3 is 13 residues long. Here the CDR3 DNA reads TGTGCCAGCACGGGACAGGGGATAAGTGGCTACACCTTC. The encoded protein is CASTGQGISGYTF.

This chain connects TRBV7-9 to TRBJ2-7, with D perhaps matching TRBD1 (6 bases). Between the trimmed V and J ends, which lost 5 bases and 4 bases, there was a span of 15 bases. This CDR3 comprises 14 residues. Germline V gene lookup returns CDR1 SEHNR and CDR2 FQNEAQ (reference sequence). This CDR3 reads CASSHRQEIYEQYF. CDR3 DNA sequence: TGTGCCAGCAGCCACAGACAGGAAATATACGAGCAGTACTTC.

The table lists this clonotype with a few counts. This chain uses TRBV7-9 with TRBJ2-1; D gene unclear. Deletions cut 2 bases from V and 0 bases from J, with 8 bases between. Germline V CDR1 and CDR2: SEHNR, FQNEAQ (reference sequence). The CDR3 extends over 15 amino acids. The CDR3 reads CASSLKDSSYNEQFF. In DNA, the CDR3 is TGTGCCAGCAGCTTAAAAGATAGCTCCTACAATGAGCAGTTCTTC.

This clonotype was recorded a few times. The chain is built from TRBV5-4 and TRBJ2-7; 9 nucleotides align to TRBD1. The V gene's germline CDR1 is SGHNT and CDR2 YYREEE (reference sequence). The CDR3 is 15 residues long. Trimming removed 3 bases from V and 6 bases from J; junction bases left unmatched: 10. DNA of the CDR3: TGTGCCAGCAGCTATCCGGGACAGGGTCGACGCGAGCAGTACTTC. It encodes CASSYPGQGRREQYF.

In this sample, this clonotype turned up a few times. V usage is TRBV6-4 and J usage is TRBJ2-7, with D possibly being TRBD1 (6 bases). This CDR3 has 14 amino acids. Germline assignment: CDR1 MRHNA and CDR2 SNTAGT. Deletions cut 7 bases from V and 0 bases from J, with 13 bases between. This chain's CDR3 is CASTGDITSYEQYF. In DNA, the CDR3 is TGTGCCAGCACCGGGGACATAACCTCCTACGAGCAGTACTTC.

This clonotype was observed a few times. This sequence joins TRBV29-1 and TRBJ1-2; the D gene is possibly TRBD1 (6 bases). The V gene's germline CDR1 is SQVTM and CDR2 ANQGSEA. The V end lost 4 bases, the J end lost 0 bases, and 9 bases lay between the germline ends. This CDR3 comprises 13 residues. The DNA for the CDR3 is TGCAGCGTTGGAGGGGGAGCTAACTATGGCTACACCTTC. It translates to CSVGGGANYGYTF.

This clonotype has more than one count but fewer than ten. The rearrangement joins TRBV5-4 to TRBJ2-3, with TRBD1 matching 8 bases. CDR1 is SGHNT, CDR2 YYREEE, per germline (reference sequence). Unmatched junction bases numbered 11, after V lost 6 bases and J lost 5 bases. CDR3 length: 15 residues. The CDR3 sequence is CASTPTGAKGDTQYF. In DNA form, the CDR3 reads TGTGCCAGCACCCCGACAGGGGCCAAGGGAGATACGCAGTATTTT.

This clonotype was recorded many times. The gene calls are TRBV29-1 and TRBJ2-2; 12 bases line up with TRBD1. There are 15 residues in the CDR3. Germline-derived CDR1 and CDR2 are SQVTM and ANQGSEA. The V gene end was trimmed by 5 bases and the J gene end by 4 bases; junction bases not matched to a gene: 5. The CDR3 protein is CSVSRDRGRTGELFF. The CDR3 nucleotides are TGCAGCGTTTCCCGGGACAGGGGGCGCACCGGGGAGCTGTTTTTT.

The CDR3 DNA follows: TGTGCCAGCAGCGGGACAGGGATGGGCTACGAGCAGTACTTC. Translating gives CASSGTGMGYEQYF. V is TRBV7-2 and J is TRBJ2-7; 9 bases are a match to TRBD1. The CDR3 has 14 residues. Germline CDR1 reads SGHTA; CDR2 reads FQGNSA. The V segment lost 5 bases and the J segment 3 bases; nucleotides outside the gene matches: 5.

This clonotype was counted a few times. The J gene is TRBJ1-2, the V gene TRBV29-1, with D hard to call. The CDR3 extends over 13 amino acids. V was shortened by 7 bases and J by 5 bases, with 17 bases between the two germline ends. Germline V gene data show CDR1 as SQVTM and CDR2 as ANQGSEA. The CDR3 reads CSAGGLSPYGYTF. CDR3 DNA sequence: TGCAGCGCCGGAGGGCTTAGCCCATATGGCTACACCTTC.

This clonotype was observed a few times. The chain is built from TRBV18 and TRBJ2-3; tentative D call: TRBD1 (6 bases). Trimming cost V 3 bases and J 0 bases, with 13 bases left between them. The CDR3 extends over 16 amino acids. Germline values: CDR1 KGHSH, CDR2 LQKENI. The CDR3 DNA reads TGTGCCAGCTCACCGCAGGGGCCCGGGAGCACAGATACGCAGTATTTT. Translated, it gives CASSPQGPGSTDTQYF.

This clonotype was counted many times. This sequence joins TRBV19 and TRBJ1-5; D might be TRBD1 (5 bases). Trimming removed 7 bases from V and 2 bases from J, with 18 bases in between. CDR1 is LNHDA and CDR2 is SQIVND in the germline V gene (reference sequence). The length of the CDR3 is 16 residues. In nucleotides, the CDR3 is TGTGCCAGTACTCCTTTCGGCAGGGCTGGCAATCAGCCCCAGCATTTT. Encoded protein: CASTPFGRAGNQPQHF.

The genes are TRBV3-1 and TRBJ2-2; 8 bases align to TRBD2. Trimming cost V 2 bases and J 4 bases; bases outside gene matches: 9. This CDR3 has 17 residues. Germline V gene data show CDR1 as LGHDT and CDR2 as YNNKEL (reference sequence). CDR3 residues: CASSQQERGFGTGELFF. The CDR3 DNA is TGTGCCAGCAGCCAACAAGAGCGGGGGTTCGGCACCGGGGAGCTGTTTTTT.

This clonotype was seen many times. V gene TRBV5-1 combines with J gene TRBJ2-3; 13 positions match TRBD2. Germline CDR1 is SGHRS and CDR2 is YFSETQ. Trimming took 5 bases from V and 4 from J; bases not matched to a gene: 7. The CDR3 covers 16 residues. CDR3 bases: TGCGCCAGCAGTTTGCGGACTAGCGGGAGTGCAGATACGCAGTATTTT. Protein product: CASSLRTSGSADTQYF.

This clonotype was counted many times. This chain links TRBV10-3 with TRBJ1-2; 9 bases are a match to TRBD1. After removal of 10 bases from V and 3 bases from J, the junction contained 6 bases not matched to a gene. The CDR3 is made up of 13 amino acids. Germline assignment: CDR1 ENHRY and CDR2 SYGVKD. The CDR3 nucleotides are TGTGCCAGCCGGGACAGGGTAGACTATGGCTACACCTTC. It encodes CASRDRVDYGYTF.

The CDR3 nucleotides are TGTGCCATCCCCGAGAAGGAGAGCACTGAAGCTTTCTTT. This gives the protein CAIPEKESTEAFF. This chain links TRBV19 with TRBJ1-1; D call uncertain. V was pared by 10 bases and J by 4 bases, with 16 bases between. Per germline, CDR1 LNHDA and CDR2 SQIVND (reference sequence). This CDR3 region has 13 residues.